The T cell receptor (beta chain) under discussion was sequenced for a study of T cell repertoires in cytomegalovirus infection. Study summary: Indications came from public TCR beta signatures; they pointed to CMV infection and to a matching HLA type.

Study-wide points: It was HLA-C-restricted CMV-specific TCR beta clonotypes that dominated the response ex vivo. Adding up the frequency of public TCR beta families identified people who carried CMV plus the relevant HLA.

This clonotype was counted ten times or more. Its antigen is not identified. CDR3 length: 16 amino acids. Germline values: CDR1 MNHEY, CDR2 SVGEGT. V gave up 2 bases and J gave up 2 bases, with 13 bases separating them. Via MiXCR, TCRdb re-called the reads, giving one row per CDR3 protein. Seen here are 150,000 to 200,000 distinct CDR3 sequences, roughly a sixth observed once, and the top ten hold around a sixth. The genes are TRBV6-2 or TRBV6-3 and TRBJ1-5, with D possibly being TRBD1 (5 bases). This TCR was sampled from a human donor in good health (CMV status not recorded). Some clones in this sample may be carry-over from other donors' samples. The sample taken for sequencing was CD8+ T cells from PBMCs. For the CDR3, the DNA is TGTGCCAGCAGTTACCGCCGAGGGGCGGGCAATCAGCCCCAGCATTTT. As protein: CASSYRRGAGNQPQHF.